Below are 4 T cell receptor beta chains sequenced from a single sample in a study of T cells in localized non-small cell lung cancer. Here immunoSEQ multiplex PCR was the method, and the copy in TCRdb shows in-frame clones only, minus some. This sample has about 70,000 clones; roughly nine tenths occur once, and the top ten carry about a fifth. Sample: peripheral blood, taken before any cancer treatment. Source of these receptors: a male donor at least 60 years old with stage III squamous cell lung carcinoma.

This clone was recorded a few times. This chain joins TRBV7-9 and TRBJ2-7; D is perhaps TRBD1 (5 bases). V was shortened by 2 bases and J by 6 bases, with 11 bases between the two germline ends. This CDR3 contains 13 residues. Looked up from germline, CDR1 is SEHNR and CDR2 is FQNEAQ (reference sequence). The CDR3 reads CASSLSGIREQYF. The CDR3 DNA is TGTGCCAGCAGCTTATCAGGGATCCGCGAGCAGTACTTC.

This clone has a count of ten or more. J is TRBJ1-2 and V is TRBV2, with 11 bases aligning to TRBD1. The CDR3 length is 12 residues. Germline values: CDR1 SNHLY, CDR2 FYNNEI. The V gene end was trimmed by 8 bases and the J gene end by 8 bases; junction bases not matched to a gene: 4. In nucleotides, the CDR3 is TGTGCCAGCGGGGACAGGGGGGACGGCTACACCTTC. It specifies CASGDRGDGYTF. Based on the CDR3 plus reference TRBV2 and TRBJ1-2, the full variable domain is EPEVTQTPSHQVTQMGQEVILRCVPISNHLYFYWYRQILGQKVEFLVSFYNNEISEKSEIFDDQFSVERPDGSNFTLKIRSTKLEDSAMYFCASGDRGDGYTFGSGTRLTVV.

The chain uses TRBV27 and TRBJ1-5; 8 bases fit TRBD1. CDR1 is MNHEY and CDR2 is SMNVEV in the germline V gene (reference sequence). With V trimmed by 4 bases and J by 4 bases, 9 bases remained unmatched. The CDR3 runs to 16 residues. In DNA form, the CDR3 reads TGTGCCAGCAGTTCCTCCCCCCAGGGGGCGAATCAGCCCCAGCATTTT. Its protein is CASSSSPQGANQPQHF.

The CDR3 region is CASSLDGPTEAFF. CDR3 coding DNA: TGTGCCAGCAGCCTTGATGGACCCACTGAAGCTTTCTTT. The rearrangement joins TRBV7-6 to TRBJ1-1; D unclear. The germline gives CDR1 SGHVS, CDR2 FNYEAQ. V lost 5 bases to trimming and J lost 4 bases, with 11 bases between them. The CDR3 spans 13 residues. The variable domain in full, completed from reference TRBV7-6 and TRBJ1-1, reads GAGVSQSPRYKVTKRGQDVALRCDPISGHVSLYWYRQALGQGPEFLTYFNYEAQQDKSGLPNDRFSAERPEGSISTLTIQRTEQRDSAMYRCASSLDGPTEAFFGQGTRLTVV.